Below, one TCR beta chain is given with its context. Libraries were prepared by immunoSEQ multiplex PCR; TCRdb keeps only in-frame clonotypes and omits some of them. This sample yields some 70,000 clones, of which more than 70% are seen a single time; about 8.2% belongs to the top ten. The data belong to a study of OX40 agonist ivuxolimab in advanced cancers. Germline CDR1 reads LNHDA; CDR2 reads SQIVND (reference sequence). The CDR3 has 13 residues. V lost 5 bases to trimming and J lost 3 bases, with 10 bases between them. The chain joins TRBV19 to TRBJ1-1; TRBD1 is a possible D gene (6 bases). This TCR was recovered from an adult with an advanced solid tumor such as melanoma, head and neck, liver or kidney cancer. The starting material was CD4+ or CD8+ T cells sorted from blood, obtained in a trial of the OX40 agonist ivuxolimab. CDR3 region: CASSGPGDTEAFF. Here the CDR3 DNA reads TGTGCCAGTAGTGGTCCAGGGGACACTGAAGCTTTCTTT.